This T cell receptor (beta chain) is from a study of blood T cell repertoires in COVID-19. On the study more broadly: Sites in the United States, Italy and Spain provided acute and convalescent COVID-19 samples. In each case, the material was cDNA or gDNA derived from T cells, B-cell-depleted T cells, or PBMCs.

CDR1 is ENHRY, CDR2 SYGVKD, per germline. Trimming removed 3 bases at V and 7 bases at J, with 12 bases between. This CDR3 spans 13 amino acids. Original analysis: Estimation of nucleated cell counts was performed using reference gene primer amplification. Profiling relied on immunoSEQ multiplex PCR, and the TCRdb table lists in-frame clones only, not all of them. From that table come the V and J calls and clone size; the DNA was used to work out D and trimming. The table records approximately 280,000 clones, roughly 87% of them present only once. This TCR came from a young man with active or convalescent COVID-19. The source material was peripheral blood. V gene TRBV10-3 combines with J gene TRBJ1-2; D is undetermined. CDR3 sequence (DNA): TGTGCCATCAGTGAAGGCAATACGGGTGGCTACACCTTC. Protein product: CAISEGNTGGYTF.